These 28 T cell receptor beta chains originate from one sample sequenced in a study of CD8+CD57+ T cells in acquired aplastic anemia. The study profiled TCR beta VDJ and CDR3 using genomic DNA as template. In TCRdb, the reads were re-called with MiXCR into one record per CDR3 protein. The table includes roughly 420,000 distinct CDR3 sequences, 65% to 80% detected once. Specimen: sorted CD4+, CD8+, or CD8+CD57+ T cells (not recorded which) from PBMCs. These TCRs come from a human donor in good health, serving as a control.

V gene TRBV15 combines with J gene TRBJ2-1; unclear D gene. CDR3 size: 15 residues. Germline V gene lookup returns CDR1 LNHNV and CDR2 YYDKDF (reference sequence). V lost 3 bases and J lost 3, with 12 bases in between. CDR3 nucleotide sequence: TGTGCCACCAGCAGGAGGACGAGTATCTACAATGAGCAGTTCTTC. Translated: CATSRRTSIYNEQFF.

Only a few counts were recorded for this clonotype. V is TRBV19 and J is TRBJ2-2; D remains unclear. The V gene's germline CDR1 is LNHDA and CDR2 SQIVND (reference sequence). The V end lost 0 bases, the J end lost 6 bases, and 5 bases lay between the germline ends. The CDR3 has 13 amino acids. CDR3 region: CASSIDRAGELFF. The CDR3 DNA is TGTGCCAGTAGTATAGATCGAGCCGGGGAGCTGTTTTTT.

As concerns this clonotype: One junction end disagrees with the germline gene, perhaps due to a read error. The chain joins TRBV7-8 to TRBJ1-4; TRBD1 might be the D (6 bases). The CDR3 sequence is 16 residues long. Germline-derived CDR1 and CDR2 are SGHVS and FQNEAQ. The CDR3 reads CATSRVQGTANEKLFF. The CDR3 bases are TGTGCCACCAGCAGAGTACAGGGAACCGCGAACGAAAAGCTGTTTTTT.

CDR3 sequence: CASSVGQGDDNYGYTF. DNA for the CDR3: TGTGCCAGCAGCGTAGGACAGGGGGATGATAACTATGGCTACACCTTC. The J gene is TRBJ1-2, the V gene TRBV9; 9 bases map to TRBD1. The CDR3 is 16 residues long. Trimming at V came to 0 bases and at J to 1 base, leaving 4 bases not matched to a gene. The V gene's germline CDR1 is SGDLS and CDR2 YYNGEE.

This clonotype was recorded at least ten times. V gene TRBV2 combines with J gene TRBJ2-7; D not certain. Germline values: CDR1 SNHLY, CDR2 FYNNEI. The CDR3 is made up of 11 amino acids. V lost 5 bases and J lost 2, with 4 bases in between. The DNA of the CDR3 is TGTGCCAGCAGTCCTACCTACGAGCAGTACTTC. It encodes CASSPTYEQYF.

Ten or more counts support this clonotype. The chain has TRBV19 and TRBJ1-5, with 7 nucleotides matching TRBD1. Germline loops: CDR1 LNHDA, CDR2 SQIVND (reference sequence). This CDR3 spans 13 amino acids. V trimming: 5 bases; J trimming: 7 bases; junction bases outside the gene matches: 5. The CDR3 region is CASSPWTGQPQHF. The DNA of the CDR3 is TGTGCCAGTAGTCCATGGACAGGCCAGCCCCAGCATTTT. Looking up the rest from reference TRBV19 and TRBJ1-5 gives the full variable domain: DGGITQSPKYLFRKEGQNVTLSCEQNLNHDAMYWYRQDPGQGLRLIYYSQIVNDFQKGDIAEGYSVSREKKESFPLTVTSAQKNPTAFYLCASSPWTGQPQHFGDGTRLSIL.

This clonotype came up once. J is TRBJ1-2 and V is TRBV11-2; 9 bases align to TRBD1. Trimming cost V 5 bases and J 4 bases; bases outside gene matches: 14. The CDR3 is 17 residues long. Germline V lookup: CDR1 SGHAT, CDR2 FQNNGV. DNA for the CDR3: TGTGCCAGCAGCGGGGGACAGGGTCGACATCCCGCCTATGGCTACACCTTC. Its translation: CASSGGQGRHPAYGYTF.

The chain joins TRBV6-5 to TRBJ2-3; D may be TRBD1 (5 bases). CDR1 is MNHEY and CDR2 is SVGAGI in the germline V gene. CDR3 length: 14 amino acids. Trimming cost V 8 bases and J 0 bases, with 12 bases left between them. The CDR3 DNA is TGTGCCAGCGCAATCCCAGGGAGCACAGATACGCAGTATTTT. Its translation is CASAIPGSTDTQYF.

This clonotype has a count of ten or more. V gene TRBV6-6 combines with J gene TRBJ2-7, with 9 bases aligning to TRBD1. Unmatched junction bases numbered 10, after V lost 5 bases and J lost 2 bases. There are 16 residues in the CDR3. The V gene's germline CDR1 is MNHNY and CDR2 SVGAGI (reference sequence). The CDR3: CASSPTPGQGTYEQYF. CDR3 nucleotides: TGTGCCAGCAGTCCTACTCCGGGACAGGGTACCTACGAGCAGTACTTC.

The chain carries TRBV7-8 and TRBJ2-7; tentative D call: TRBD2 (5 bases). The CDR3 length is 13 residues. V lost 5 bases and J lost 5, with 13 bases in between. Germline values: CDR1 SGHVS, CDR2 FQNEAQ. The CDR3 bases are TGTGCCAGCAGCCCTAGCAAGTCCAACGAGCAGTACTTC. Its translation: CASSPSKSNEQYF.

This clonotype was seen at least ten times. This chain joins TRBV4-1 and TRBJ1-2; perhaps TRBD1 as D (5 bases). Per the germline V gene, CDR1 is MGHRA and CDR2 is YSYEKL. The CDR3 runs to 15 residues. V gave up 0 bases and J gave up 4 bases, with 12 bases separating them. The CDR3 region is CASSQEGGPIYGYTF. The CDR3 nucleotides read TGCGCCAGCAGCCAAGAGGGGGGACCGATCTATGGCTACACCTTC.

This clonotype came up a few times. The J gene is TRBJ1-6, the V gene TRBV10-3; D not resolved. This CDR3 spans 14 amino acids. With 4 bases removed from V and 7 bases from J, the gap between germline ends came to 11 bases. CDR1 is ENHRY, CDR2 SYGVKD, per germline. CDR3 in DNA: TGTGCCATCAGTGGCGCGAGGTTAAATTCACCCCTCCACTTT. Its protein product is CAISGARLNSPLHF.

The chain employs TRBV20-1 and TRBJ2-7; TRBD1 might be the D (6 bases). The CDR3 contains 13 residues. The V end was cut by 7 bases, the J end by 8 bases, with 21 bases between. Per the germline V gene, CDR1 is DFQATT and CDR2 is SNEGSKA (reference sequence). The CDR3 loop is CSVQQGAEEKQYF. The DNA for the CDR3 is TGCAGTGTTCAACAGGGCGCGGAAGAGAAGCAGTACTTC.

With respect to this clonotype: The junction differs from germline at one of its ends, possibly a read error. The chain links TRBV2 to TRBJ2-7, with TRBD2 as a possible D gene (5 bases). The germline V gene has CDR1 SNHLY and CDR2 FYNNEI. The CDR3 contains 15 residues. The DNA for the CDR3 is TGTGCCAGCAGCCGGCAGAGTGGTGTCACCGGGGAGCAGTACTTT. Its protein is CASSRQSGVTGEQYF.

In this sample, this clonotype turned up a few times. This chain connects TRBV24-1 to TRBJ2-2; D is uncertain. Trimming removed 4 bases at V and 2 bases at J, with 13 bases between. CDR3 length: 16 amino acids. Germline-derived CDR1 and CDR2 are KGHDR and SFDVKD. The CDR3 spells CATSDPSSINTGELFF. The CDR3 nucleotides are TGTGCCACCAGTGACCCGAGCAGCATAAACACCGGGGAGCTGTTTTTT.

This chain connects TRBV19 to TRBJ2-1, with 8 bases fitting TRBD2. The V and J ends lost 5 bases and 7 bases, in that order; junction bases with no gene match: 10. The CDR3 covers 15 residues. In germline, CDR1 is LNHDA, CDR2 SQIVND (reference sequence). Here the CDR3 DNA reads TGTGCCAGTAGTGTTATTAGCGGGATAAAGAATGAGCAGTTCTTC. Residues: CASSVISGIKNEQFF.

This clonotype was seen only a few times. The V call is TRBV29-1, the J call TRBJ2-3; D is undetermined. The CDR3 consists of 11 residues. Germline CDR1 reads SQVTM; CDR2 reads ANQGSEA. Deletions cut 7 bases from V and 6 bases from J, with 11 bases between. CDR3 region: CSGHTGDTQYF. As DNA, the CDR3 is TGCAGCGGGCACACTGGGGATACGCAGTATTTT.

CDR3 sequence reads: CSVGGGAWETQYF. For the CDR3, the DNA is TGCAGCGTTGGAGGAGGGGCCTGGGAGACCCAGTACTTC. V usage is TRBV29-1 and J usage is TRBJ2-5; a weak D match, TRBD2 (6 bases). Deletions cut 4 bases from V and 5 bases from J, with 14 bases between. Looked up from germline, CDR1 is SQVTM and CDR2 is ANQGSEA. The CDR3 is 13 amino acids.

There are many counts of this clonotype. Here the CDR3 reads CASGLVTVRGQLEAFF. The DNA for the CDR3 is TGTGCTAGTGGTTTGGTAACTGTAAGGGGACAGCTAGAAGCTTTCTTT. This chain uses TRBV12-5 with TRBJ1-1; 7 bases match TRBD1. CDR1 is LGHNT, CDR2 FRNRAP, per germline. With V trimmed by 0 bases and J by 8 bases, 12 bases remained unmatched. The CDR3 is made up of 16 amino acids.

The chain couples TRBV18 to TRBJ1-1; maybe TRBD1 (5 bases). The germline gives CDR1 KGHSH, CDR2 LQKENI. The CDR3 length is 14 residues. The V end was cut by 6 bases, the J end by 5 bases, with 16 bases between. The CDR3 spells CASSGVGRATEAFF. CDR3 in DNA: TGTGCCAGCTCGGGGGTGGGAAGGGCGACTGAAGCTTTCTTT.

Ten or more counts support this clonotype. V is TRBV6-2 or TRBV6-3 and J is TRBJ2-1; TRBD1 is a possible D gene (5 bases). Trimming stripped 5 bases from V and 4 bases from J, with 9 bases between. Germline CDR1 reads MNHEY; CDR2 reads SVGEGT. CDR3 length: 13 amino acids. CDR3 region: CASSNPGYNEQFF. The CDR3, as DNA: TGTGCCAGCAGTAACCCAGGGTACAATGAGCAGTTCTTC.

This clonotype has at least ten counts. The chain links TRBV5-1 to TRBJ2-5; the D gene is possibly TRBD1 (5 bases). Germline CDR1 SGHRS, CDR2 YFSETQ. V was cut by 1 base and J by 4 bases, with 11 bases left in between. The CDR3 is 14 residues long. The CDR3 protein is CASSLLGVGETQYF. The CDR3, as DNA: TGCGCCAGCAGCTTGTTAGGGGTAGGAGAGACCCAGTACTTC.

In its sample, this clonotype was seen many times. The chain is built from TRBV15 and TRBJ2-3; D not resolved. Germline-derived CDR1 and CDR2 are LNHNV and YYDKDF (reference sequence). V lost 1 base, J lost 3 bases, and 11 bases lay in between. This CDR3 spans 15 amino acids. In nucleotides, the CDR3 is TGTGCCACCAGCAGAGTCGGAAGAGTTACAGATACGCAGTATTTT. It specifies CATSRVGRVTDTQYF. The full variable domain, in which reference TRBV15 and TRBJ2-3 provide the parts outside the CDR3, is DAMVIQNPRYQVTQFGKPVTLSCSQTLNHNVMYWYQQKSSQAPKLLFHYYDKDFNNEADTPDNFQSRRPNTSFCFLDIRSPGLGDTAMYLCATSRVGRVTDTQYFGPGTRLTVL.

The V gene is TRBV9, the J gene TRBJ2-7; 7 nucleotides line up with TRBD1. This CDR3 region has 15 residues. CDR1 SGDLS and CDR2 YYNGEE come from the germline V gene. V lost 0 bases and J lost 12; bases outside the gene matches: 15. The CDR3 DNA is TGTGCCAGCAGCGTAGCCGACAGGGTCGTCCCAGATACGTACTTC. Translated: CASSVADRVVPDTYF.

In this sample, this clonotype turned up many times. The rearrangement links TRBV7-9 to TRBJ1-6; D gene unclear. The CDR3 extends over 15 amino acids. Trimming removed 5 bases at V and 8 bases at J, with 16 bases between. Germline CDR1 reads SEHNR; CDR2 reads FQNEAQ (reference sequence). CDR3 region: CASSPPGAGDSPLHF. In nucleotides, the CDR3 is TGTGCCAGCAGCCCCCCGGGAGCCGGGGATTCACCCCTCCACTTT.

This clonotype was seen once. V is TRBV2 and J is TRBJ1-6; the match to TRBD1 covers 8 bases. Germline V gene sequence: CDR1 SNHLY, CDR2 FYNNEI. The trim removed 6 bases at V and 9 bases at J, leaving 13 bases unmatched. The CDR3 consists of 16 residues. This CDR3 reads CASRSGGQVLGSPLHF. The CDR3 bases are TGTGCCAGCAGATCTGGGGGACAGGTCTTGGGTTCACCCCTCCACTTT.

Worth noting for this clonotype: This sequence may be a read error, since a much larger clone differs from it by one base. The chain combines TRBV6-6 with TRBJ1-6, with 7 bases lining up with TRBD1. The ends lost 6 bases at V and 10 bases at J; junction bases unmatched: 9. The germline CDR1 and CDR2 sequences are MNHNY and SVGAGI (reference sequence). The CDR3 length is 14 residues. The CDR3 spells CASRLGGESSPLHF. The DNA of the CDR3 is TGTGCCAGCAGGTTAGGGGGCGAGTCCTCACCCCTCCACTTT.

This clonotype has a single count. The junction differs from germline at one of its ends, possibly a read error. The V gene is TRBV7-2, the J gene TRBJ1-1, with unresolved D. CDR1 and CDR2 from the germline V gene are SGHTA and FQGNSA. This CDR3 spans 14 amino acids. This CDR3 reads CASSSGPTPRDPVF. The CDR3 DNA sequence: TGTGCCAGCAGCTCCGGACCGACGCCAAGAGACCCAGTCTTT.